This T cell receptor (beta chain) was identified during a study of cytomegalovirus exposure and HLA in healthy donors. Study details: Earlier sequencing of 150 million to 200 million T cells yielded around 100 million unique TCR beta sequences.

This clone was detected once. The antigen remains unidentified. Study-level findings and limits: Most CMV-associated TCR beta chains appeared HLA-restricted in a later analysis.

Germline V lookup: CDR1 ENHRY, CDR2 SYGVKD. This CDR3 has 16 residues. V lost 8 bases and J lost 0; bases outside the gene matches: 9. In the PCR, 60 Vbeta and 13 Jbeta primers were used. Here immunoSEQ multiplex PCR was the method, and the copy in TCRdb shows in-frame clones only, minus some. The sample includes just over 95,000 clones, around 80% of them seen just once. This chain links TRBV10-3 with TRBJ2-2, with 7 bases identical to TRBD2. Material for sequencing was PBMCs. The receptor's source is a human donor in good health. CDR3 loop: CAIRLAEPANTGELFF. The CDR3 DNA sequence: TGTGCCATCCGACTAGCCGAGCCTGCGAACACCGGGGAGCTGTTTTTT.